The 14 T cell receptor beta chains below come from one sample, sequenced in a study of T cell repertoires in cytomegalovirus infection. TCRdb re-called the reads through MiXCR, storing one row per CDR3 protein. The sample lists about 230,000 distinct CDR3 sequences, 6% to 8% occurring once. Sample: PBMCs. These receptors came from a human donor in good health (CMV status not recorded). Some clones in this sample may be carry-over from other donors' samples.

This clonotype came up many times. As DNA, the CDR3 is TGTGCCAGCAGCCCGAGAAGTCGAGCGGGGGGTTGGACCCAGTACTTC. Translation: CASSPRSRAGGWTQYF. The chain uses TRBV7-2 and TRBJ2-5; 9 positions agree with TRBD2. The CDR3 has 16 amino acids. The trim removed 5 bases at V and 7 bases at J, leaving 14 bases unmatched. CDR1 SGHTA and CDR2 FQGNSA come from the germline V gene.

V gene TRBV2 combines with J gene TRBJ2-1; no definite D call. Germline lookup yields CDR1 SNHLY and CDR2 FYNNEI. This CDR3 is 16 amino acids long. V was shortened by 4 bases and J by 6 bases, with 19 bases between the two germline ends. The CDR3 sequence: CASSVIGFSRTNEQFF. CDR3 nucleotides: TGTGCCAGCAGTGTGATTGGCTTCTCACGTACCAATGAGCAGTTCTTC.

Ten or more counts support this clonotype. In DNA form, the CDR3 reads TGTGCCAGCAGTGAATCCCAAAGTCATGGCTACACCTTC. Amino acids: CASSESQSHGYTF. J is TRBJ1-2 and V is TRBV25-1, with D unresolved. Trimming shortened V by 1 base and J by 6 bases, and 9 bases separated the two germline ends. This CDR3 has 13 residues. Germline lookup yields CDR1 MGHDK and CDR2 SYGVNS.

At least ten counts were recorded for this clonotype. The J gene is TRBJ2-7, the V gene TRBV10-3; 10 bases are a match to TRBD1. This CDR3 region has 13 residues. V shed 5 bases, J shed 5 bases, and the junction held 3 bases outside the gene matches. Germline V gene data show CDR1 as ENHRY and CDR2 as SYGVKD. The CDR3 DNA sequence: TGTGCCATCAGTTGGGACAGGGGAGACGAGCAGTACTTC. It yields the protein CAISWDRGDEQYF.

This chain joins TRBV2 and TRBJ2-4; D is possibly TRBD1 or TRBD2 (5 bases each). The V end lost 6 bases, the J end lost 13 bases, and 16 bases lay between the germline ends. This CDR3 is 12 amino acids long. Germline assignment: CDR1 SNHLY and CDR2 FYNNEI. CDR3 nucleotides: TGTGCCAGCAGCCCGGGACCTCCCTTCCAGTACTTC. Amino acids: CASSPGPPFQYF.

For the CDR3, the DNA is TGCAGTGCCCTTTTCGATGGACAGGGGTTTGACGGCTACACCTTC. This encodes CSALFDGQGFDGYTF. The chain joins TRBV20-1 to TRBJ1-2; 9 bases are a match to TRBD1. Germline CDR1 DFQATT, CDR2 SNEGSKA (reference sequence). The CDR3 loop spans 15 amino acids. With 6 bases clipped from V and 8 bases from J, the junction kept 16 bases outside the gene matches.

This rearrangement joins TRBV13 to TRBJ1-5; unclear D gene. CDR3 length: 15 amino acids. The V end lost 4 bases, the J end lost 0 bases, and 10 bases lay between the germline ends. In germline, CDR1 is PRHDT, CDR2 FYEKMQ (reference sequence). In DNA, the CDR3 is TGTGCCAGCAGCTCGGTACCGGTTAGCAATCAGCCCCAGCATTTT. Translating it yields CASSSVPVSNQPQHF.

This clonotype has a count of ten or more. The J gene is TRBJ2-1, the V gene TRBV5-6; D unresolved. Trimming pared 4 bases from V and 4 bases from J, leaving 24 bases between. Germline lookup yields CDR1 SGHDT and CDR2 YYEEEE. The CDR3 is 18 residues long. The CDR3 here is CASSLTFGPVGPYNEQFF. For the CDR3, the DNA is TGTGCCAGCAGCCTGACTTTTGGGCCGGTGGGTCCATACAATGAGCAGTTCTTC.

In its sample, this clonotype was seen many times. For the CDR3, the DNA is TGTGCCAGCAGTTACGGGGGGACCGCTATGAAGCAGTACTTC. This translates into CASSYGGTAMKQYF. The rearrangement links TRBV6-6 to TRBJ2-7, with TRBD2 as a possible D gene (6 bases). The V end was cut by 2 bases, the J end by 8 bases, with 16 bases between. CDR1 and CDR2 from the germline V gene are MNHNY and SVGAGI (reference sequence). The CDR3 is made up of 14 amino acids.

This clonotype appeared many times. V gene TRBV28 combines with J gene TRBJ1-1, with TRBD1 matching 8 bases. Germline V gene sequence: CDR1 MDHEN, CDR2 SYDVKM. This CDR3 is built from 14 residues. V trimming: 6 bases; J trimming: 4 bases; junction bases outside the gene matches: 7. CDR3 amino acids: CASRGDRWLTEAFF. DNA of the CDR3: TGTGCCAGCAGGGGGGACAGGTGGCTCACTGAAGCTTTCTTT. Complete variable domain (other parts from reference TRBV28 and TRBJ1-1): DVKVTQSSRYLVKRTGEKVFLECVQDMDHENMFWYRQDPGLGLRLIYFSYDVKMKEKGDIPEGYSVSREKKERFSLILESASTNQTSMYLCASRGDRWLTEAFFGQGTRLTVV.

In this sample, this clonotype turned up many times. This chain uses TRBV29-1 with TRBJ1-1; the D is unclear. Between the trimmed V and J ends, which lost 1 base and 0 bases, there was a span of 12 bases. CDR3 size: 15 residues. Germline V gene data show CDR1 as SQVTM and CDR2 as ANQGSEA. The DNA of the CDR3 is TGCAGCGTTGAAGTCCCGAAGATTATGAACACTGAAGCTTTCTTT. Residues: CSVEVPKIMNTEAFF.

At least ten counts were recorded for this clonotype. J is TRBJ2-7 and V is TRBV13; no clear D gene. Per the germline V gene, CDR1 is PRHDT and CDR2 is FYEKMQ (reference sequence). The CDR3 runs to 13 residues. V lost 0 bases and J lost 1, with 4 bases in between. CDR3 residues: CASSLGDSYEQYF. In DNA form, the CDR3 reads TGTGCCAGCAGCTTAGGCGATTCCTACGAGCAGTACTTC.

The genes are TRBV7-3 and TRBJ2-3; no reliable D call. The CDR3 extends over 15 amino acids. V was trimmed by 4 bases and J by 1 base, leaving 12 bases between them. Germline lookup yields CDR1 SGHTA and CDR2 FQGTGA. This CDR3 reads CASSSVMFGTDTQYF. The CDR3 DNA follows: TGTGCCAGCAGCTCGGTCATGTTTGGCACAGATACGCAGTATTTT.

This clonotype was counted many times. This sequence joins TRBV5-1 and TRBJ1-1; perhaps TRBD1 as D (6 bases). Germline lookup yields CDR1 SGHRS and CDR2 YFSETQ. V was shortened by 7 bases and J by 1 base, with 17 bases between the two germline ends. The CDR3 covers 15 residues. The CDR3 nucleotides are TGCGCCAGCCGACGAGGGGGAAGGGGGAACACTGAAGCTTTCTTT. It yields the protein CASRRGGRGNTEAFF. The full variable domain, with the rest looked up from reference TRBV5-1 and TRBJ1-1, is KAGVTQTPRYLIKTRGQQVTLSCSPISGHRSVSWYQQTPGQGLQFLFEYFSETQRNKGNFPGRFSGRQFSNSRSEMNVSTLELGDSALYLCASRRGGRGNTEAFFGQGTRLTVV.